Each of the 20 T cell receptor beta chains below was sequenced from the same sample in a study of blood T cells in healthy people across ages (dated by TCRdb to between 2014 and 2017). The library was produced with 5' RACE. TCRdb lists the instrument as Illumina HiSeq 2500. A second PCR of about 7 to 12 cycles was run with a J-beta primer mix and a sample-barcoded 5' primer. TCRdb redid the processing of the public reads, applying fastp at Q25 and MiXCR, and retained in-frame beta chains. Every entry covers one CDR3 protein and lists the most common genes and DNA from its rows. The sample table lists about 1 million distinct CDR3 sequences, 45% of them with a count of one. The ten largest make up approximately 19% of the sample. What was sequenced was blood. These receptors were taken from a woman aged 60-75 years in good health.

The chain joins TRBV7-9 to TRBJ1-5; tentatively, D is TRBD1 (5 bases). The CDR3 runs 17 residues. Germline V gene sequence: CDR1 SEHNR, CDR2 FQNEAQ (reference sequence). Between the trimmed V and J ends, which lost 1 base and 2 bases, there was a span of 15 bases. This CDR3 is CASSLGSGSGGNQPQHF. In DNA, the CDR3 is TGTGCCAGCAGCTTAGGATCAGGGTCCGGGGGCAATCAGCCCCAGCATTTT.

The rearrangement uses TRBV6-1 and TRBJ1-4; no firm D call. This CDR3 has 14 residues. Germline V gene lookup returns CDR1 MNHNS and CDR2 SASEGT. Trimming left V 4 bases short and J 7 bases short, with 13 bases between. The CDR3 reads CASSGQKIIEKLFF. The CDR3 DNA is TGTGCCAGCAGTGGGCAGAAAATCATTGAAAAACTGTTTTTT.

This clonotype was detected a few times. V and J are TRBV7-2 and TRBJ2-1; 12 bases align to TRBD2. This CDR3 has 15 amino acids. The germline V gene has CDR1 SGHTA and CDR2 FQGNSA. V was clipped by 3 bases and J by 8 bases; unmatched bases: 5. CDR3 DNA: TGTGCCAGCAGCTTGACTAGCGGGAGAGCCGATGAGCAGTTCTTC. Protein: CASSLTSGRADEQFF.

This clonotype was recorded a few times. V usage is TRBV18 and J usage is TRBJ2-7; a possible D gene is TRBD1 (5 bases). Gene TRBJ2-5 matches the end of the DNA better, so the J call may be wrong. The germline gives CDR1 KGHSH, CDR2 LQKENI. This CDR3 region has 16 residues. Here the CDR3 reads CASSPLPRGAGETQYF. The CDR3 DNA reads TGTGCCAGCTCACCCCTCCCGCGTGGGGCTGGGGAGACCCAGTACTTC.

The chain couples TRBV20-1 to TRBJ1-5, with no clear D. The CDR3 is 14 amino acids. Germline-derived CDR1 and CDR2 are DFQATT and SNEGSKA (reference sequence). The ends were cut back, 1 base at V and 4 bases at J, with 11 bases in the middle. In nucleotides, the CDR3 is TGCAGTGCTAGAGTCCGTGGAGGGAATCAGCCCCAGCATTTT. Protein product: CSARVRGGNQPQHF.

V and J are TRBV6-2 or TRBV6-3 and TRBJ2-1; D uncertain. The CDR3 sequence is 11 residues long. V was shortened by 6 bases and J by 13 bases, with 13 bases between the two germline ends. CDR1 and CDR2 (germline): MNHEY, SVGEGT. CDR3 residues: CASSPGETQFF. CDR3 bases: TGTGCCAGCAGCCCAGGAGAGACCCAGTTCTTC.

V gene TRBV6-2 or TRBV6-3 combines with J gene TRBJ2-1; 10 bases line up with TRBD2. Per germline, CDR1 MNHEY and CDR2 SVGEGT. The CDR3 extends over 17 amino acids. V trimming: 4 bases; J trimming: 6 bases; junction bases outside the gene matches: 12. In DNA, the CDR3 is TGTGCCAGCAGTTCACAGATGGCTAGCGGGAGTCGCAATGAGCAGTTCTTC. It yields the protein CASSSQMASGSRNEQFF.

The gene calls are TRBV5-1 and TRBJ2-5; tentatively, D is TRBD1 or TRBD2 (5 bases each). The CDR3 has 17 amino acids. V shed 2 bases and J shed 0 bases, with 17 bases lying between them. Germline CDR1 and CDR2: SGHRS and YFSETQ. Here the CDR3 reads CASSLSPGPMDQETQYF. For the CDR3, the DNA is TGCGCCAGCAGCTTAAGCCCGGGGCCGATGGACCAAGAGACCCAGTACTTC.

Comments on this clonotype: The junction differs from germline at one of its ends, possibly a read error. This rearrangement joins TRBV6-5 to TRBJ2-3; D remains unclear. CDR1 is MNHEY and CDR2 is SVGAGI in the germline V gene. This CDR3 spans 13 amino acids. CDR3 sequence (DNA): TGCGCCAGCGCCCCCCCCGGTACAGATACGCAGTATTTT. Translation gives CASAPPGTDTQYF.

This clonotype came up once. This chain joins TRBV5-1 and TRBJ2-3; 11 bases match TRBD2. Germline CDR1 and CDR2: SGHRS and YFSETQ. This CDR3 comprises 16 residues. Losses at the gene ends were 0 bases for V and 6 bases for J; bases not matched to a gene: 6. The CDR3 spells CASSLELAGEGDTQYF. CDR3 bases: TGCGCCAGCAGCTTGGAACTAGCGGGAGAGGGGGATACGCAGTATTTT.

This clonotype was seen a few times. The rearrangement joins TRBV5-6 to TRBJ1-6; D is unresolved. Looked up from germline, CDR1 is SGHDT and CDR2 is YYEEEE. The V end was cut by 0 bases, the J end by 7 bases, with 11 bases between. The CDR3 consists of 15 residues. The CDR3, as DNA: TGTGCCAGCAGCTTGGAGCCTGCTACGAATTCACCCCTCCACTTT. Residues: CASSLEPATNSPLHF.

This clonotype has more than one count but fewer than ten. This may stem from a read error, because a much larger clone lies one nucleotide away. The rearrangement links TRBV15 to TRBJ2-5, with 7 bases aligning to TRBD1. Germline V gene lookup returns CDR1 LNHNV and CDR2 YYDKDF (reference sequence). The V and J ends lost 8 bases and 2 bases, in that order; junction bases with no gene match: 11. This CDR3 has 15 residues. The CDR3 region has the DNA TGTGCCACCGGCACAAATAACAGGGGTCAAGAGACCCAGTACTTC. Residues: CATGTNNRGQETQYF.

The genes are TRBV2 and TRBJ2-2; 11 positions agree with TRBD2. Germline values: CDR1 SNHLY, CDR2 FYNNEI. The CDR3 is 15 residues long. J gave up 6 bases and V 4 bases, and 4 bases lay outside the gene matches. CDR3 protein: CASSVIAGGAGELFF. CDR3 DNA sequence: TGTGCCAGCAGTGTAATAGCGGGAGGGGCCGGGGAGCTGTTTTTT.

The chain has TRBV12-3 or TRBV12-4 and TRBJ1-1; D ambiguous. Trimming cost V 7 bases and J 6 bases, with 18 bases left between them. This CDR3 has 14 amino acids. DNA of the CDR3: TGTGCCAGCACACGTCACTTTTATGACGCTGAAGCTTTCTTT. The encoded protein is CASTRHFYDAEAFF.

V usage is TRBV20-1 and J usage is TRBJ1-5; D is ambiguous. V was clipped by 6 bases and J by 7 bases, with 13 bases between them. CDR1 is DFQATT and CDR2 is SNEGSKA in the germline V gene (reference sequence). The CDR3 totals 12 residues. In DNA, the CDR3 is TGCAGTGCCAACAATCGAAACCAGCCCCAGCATTTT. It encodes CSANNRNQPQHF.

The V gene is TRBV4-1, the J gene TRBJ2-3; D might be TRBD2 (5 bases). This CDR3 spans 16 amino acids. V was clipped by 1 base and J by 1 base, with 12 bases between them. Germline-derived CDR1 and CDR2 are MGHRA and YSYEKL. CDR3 nucleotide sequence: TGCGCCAGCAGCCAAGCTGTGAGCGGACGCACAGATACGCAGTATTTT. Amino acid sequence: CASSQAVSGRTDTQYF.

This clonotype was found a few times. Germline and junction disagree at one end, which may indicate a read error. The V and J genes are TRBV4-2 and TRBJ2-1; TRBD2 might be the D (7 bases). This CDR3 is 15 amino acids long. Germline CDR1 and CDR2: LGHNA and YNFKEQ. The CDR3 protein is CASSQGGAGDNEQFF. CDR3 nucleotide sequence: TGTGCCAGCAGCCAGGGGGGGGCGGGCGACAATGAGCAGTTCTTT.

The rearrangement uses TRBV11-2 and TRBJ2-5; 10 bases line up with TRBD2. Germline V lookup: CDR1 SGHAT, CDR2 FQNNGV. Trimming at V came to 5 bases and at J to 5 bases, leaving 11 bases not matched to a gene. The CDR3 sequence is 16 residues long. CDR3 DNA: TGTGCCAGCAGCGAACGGTTGGGACTAGCGAGGGAGACCCAGTACTTC. It translates to CASSERLGLARETQYF.

The chain links TRBV20-1 to TRBJ2-1, with 9 bases that match TRBD2. The J segment lost 14 bases and the V segment lost 3 bases, leaving 8 bases of the junction unmatched. Germline V gene lookup returns CDR1 DFQATT and CDR2 SNEGSKA (reference sequence). CDR3 size: 12 residues. CDR3 DNA: TGCAGTGCTAGCCAAGCGGGAGGAAATGAGTTCTTC. This gives the protein CSASQAGGNEFF.

This clonotype was detected once. One base away lies a much larger clone, so this may be a sequencing read error. V is TRBV27 and J is TRBJ2-7; 10 nucleotides line up with TRBD2. Per the germline V gene, CDR1 is MNHEY and CDR2 is SMNVEV (reference sequence). This CDR3 is 15 amino acids long. J lost 7 bases, V lost 8 bases, and 14 bases had no gene match. The CDR3 sequence: CASGTSDNSYNEQYF. As DNA, the CDR3 is TGTGCCAGCGGGACTAGCGATAATTCCTACAATGAGCAGTACTTC.